The source of this TCR beta chain is a study of blood T cell repertoires in COVID-19. Overall study context: T cells, B-cell-depleted T cells, or PBMCs supplied cDNA or gDNA.

Cohort allocation depended upon clinical history that participants reported. Using immunoSEQ multiplex PCR, the repertoire was profiled, and TCRdb retains in-frame clones only, with some absent. The sample lists 130,000 to 150,000 clones; roughly 90% were seen once. Germline assignment: CDR1 LNHNV and CDR2 YYDKDF (reference sequence). The V gene end was trimmed by 3 bases and the J gene end by 10 bases; junction bases not matched to a gene: 8. The CDR3 runs 15 residues. Material: PBMCs or T cells enriched from blood (not recorded which). This TCR was sampled from a woman in her twenties or thirties with acute COVID-19. The genes are TRBV15 and TRBJ2-2; TRBD1 matches 10 bases. CDR3 sequence: CATSRRDRGFEELFF. CDR3 DNA: TGTGCCACCAGCAGGCGGGACAGGGGTTTTGAGGAGCTGTTTTTT.